This is a list of T cell receptor beta chains from one sample in a study of Ad26.COV2.S vaccination and SARS-CoV-2 variants. Assay: immunoSEQ multiplex PCR; the TCRdb copy retains only in-frame clones and omits some. The sample lists around 300,000 clones; roughly 89% were seen once. The source material was peripheral blood, sampled in a trial of Ad26.COV2.S vaccine versus placebo. These receptor sequences come from a person between 18 and 59 years old who received the Ad26.COV2.S COVID-19 vaccine or a placebo. CDR3s include the opening cysteine and the closing phenylalanine or tryptophan. Fields, in order: clone size, D gene, V gene, J gene, CDR3 DNA, CDR3 protein. A D gene is named only where the DNA matches it firmly. Only some rows state a clone size, as once, few, many or a class for expanded clones.

NA	NA	TRBV5-6	TRBJ1-1	TGTGCCAGCAGCTTGGATGGAGGGGAGCCTGAAGCTTTCTTT	CASSLDGGEPEAFF
NA	TRBD1	TRBV4-1	TRBJ1-1	TGCGCCAGCAGCCAACCCGGGGACAGGGGGAACACTGAAGCTTTCTTT	CASSQPGDRGNTEAFF
NA	TRBD1	TRBV29-1	TRBJ2-7	TGCAGCGCCTCACAGGGGCTAGGTGGCGAGCAGTACTTC	CSASQGLGGEQYF
NA	NA	TRBV5-1	TRBJ2-7	TGCGCCAGCAGCTTGGGACAGGAACACAACGAGCAGTACTTC	CASSLGQEHNEQYF
once	TRBD1	TRBV27	TRBJ2-2	TGTGCCAGCAGTCTCTCCGGGACAGGGGGCGCTTTCAACACCGGGGAGCTGTTTTTT	CASSLSGTGGAFNTGELFF
NA	TRBD1	TRBV5-1	TRBJ2-7	TGCGCCAGCAGCTCCGAGGGGGCTTTCTACGAGCAGTACTTC	CASSSEGAFYEQYF
once	TRBD1	TRBV15	TRBJ2-5	TGTGCCACCAGCAGGGGGATCGGACAGGGAGAGGAGACCCAGTACTTC	CATSRGIGQGEETQYF
NA	TRBD1	TRBV28	TRBJ1-1	TGTGCCAGCAGTTCCCCCCGGACAGGGGTTATAGGTGAAGCTTTCTTT	CASSSPRTGVIGEAFF
NA	NA	TRBV6-1	TRBJ2-5	TGTGCCAGCAGTGAAGCGCGTGGCATCCAAGAGACCCAGTACTTC	CASSEARGIQETQYF
few	NA	TRBV2	TRBJ1-5	TGTGCCAGCAGTGAAGGCGAGACGTTATATAGCAATCAGCCCCAGCATTTT	CASSEGETLYSNQPQHF
medium-sized	NA	TRBV7-9	TRBJ2-1	TGTGCCAGCAGCGCGCACGTCAGGGGTTCCTACAATGAGCAGTTCTTC	CASSAHVRGSYNEQFF
once	TRBD1	TRBV6-5	TRBJ2-7	TGTGCCAGCAGTCTACTCGGGACAGGAGGTGAGCAGTACTTC	CASSLLGTGGEQYF
NA	NA	TRBV9	TRBJ1-5	TGTGCCAGCAGCTCCCAAGGAGGGAGCAATCAGCCCCAGCATTTT	CASSSQGGSNQPQHF
NA	TRBD1	TRBV27	TRBJ2-7	TGTGCCAGCAGTTTCGGACAGGGTAACGAGCAGTACTTC	CASSFGQGNEQYF
NA	NA	TRBV5-5	TRBJ1-1	TGTGCCAGCAGGAGAGAACAGGGCCCGGCTTTCTTT	CASRREQGPAFF
NA	NA	TRBV7-9	TRBJ1-1	TGTGCCAGCAGCCCGACTTACCGGGGCACTGAAGCTTTCTTT	CASSPTYRGTEAFF
NA	NA	TRBV7-9	TRBJ1-5	TGTGCCAGCAGCTTAGGGGCTAATCAGCCCCAGCATTTT	CASSLGANQPQHF
once	NA	TRBV4-3	TRBJ1-5	TGCGCCAGCAGCCACTCCCGGGACAATTATCAGCCCCAGCATTTT	CASSHSRDNYQPQHF
NA	NA	TRBV5-1	TRBJ2-3	TGCGCCAGCAGCTTGGAAGCGGCTAGCACAGATACGCAGTATTTT	CASSLEAASTDTQYF
NA	NA	TRBV30	TRBJ1-2	TGTGCCTGGAGTATGGGGAGTATTTTTAACTATGGCTACACCTTC	CAWSMGSIFNYGYTF
NA	NA	TRBV7-9	TRBJ2-7	TGTGCCAGCAGCTTAGTCCCCGTTCAAGCCGCGAGAGAGTACGAGCAGTACTTC	CASSLVPVQAAREYEQYF
NA	NA	TRBV27	TRBJ2-5	TGTGCCAGCGGAAGGGGGAAGAGAGAGACCCAGTACTTC	CASGRGKRETQYF
NA	NA	TRBV7-7	TRBJ2-2	TGTGCTAGCAGCTTAGTATCAGCAGCGAACACCGGGGAGCTGTTTTTT	CASSLVSAANTGELFF
NA	NA	TRBV30	TRBJ2-1	TGTGCCTGGAGCGGGACTCCCTACAATGAGCAGTTCTTC	CAWSGTPYNEQFF
NA	TRBD1	TRBV10-1	TRBJ1-1	TGCGCCAGCCCCGAGGAGGGGGCGACTGAAGCTTTCTTT	CASPEEGATEAFF
few	NA	TRBV6-1	TRBJ2-7	TGTGCCAGCAGTGACATAACCGGGACCTTCGTCTACGAGCAGTACTTC	CASSDITGTFVYEQYF
NA	TRBD1	TRBV5-4	TRBJ2-1	TGTGCCAGCAGCCCACAGGGGGCTGGTGAGCAGTTCTTC	CASSPQGAGEQFF
NA	NA	TRBV19	TRBJ2-2	TGTGCCAGTAGTAAAGACAGCCCGAACACCGGGGAGCTGTTTTTT	CASSKDSPNTGELFF
NA	NA	TRBV18	TRBJ2-3	TGTGCCAGCTCACCGGGCAAGGGAGATCTTTTCACAGATACGCAGTATTTT	CASSPGKGDLFTDTQYF
NA	TRBD1	TRBV3-1/TRBV3-2	TRBJ2-5	TGTGCCAGCAGCCCCGGACAGGACCAAGAGACCCAGTACTTC	CASSPGQDQETQYF
NA	NA	TRBV3-1/TRBV3-2	TRBJ2-2	TGTGCCAGCAACAGGGTCCCCGGGGAGCTGTTTTTT	CASNRVPGELFF
NA	TRBD1	TRBV19	TRBJ2-3	TGTGCCAGCTCCGGGACAGTCACAGATACGCAGTATTTT	CASSGTVTDTQYF
once	NA	TRBV12-3/TRBV12-4	TRBJ2-7	TGTGCCAGCAGAGGGTGGAGGGACGAGCAGTACTTC	CASRGWRDEQYF
NA	TRBD1	TRBV9	TRBJ2-7	TGTGCCAGCAGCGTAGCTGGAGACAGGGGCTACGAGCAGTACTTC	CASSVAGDRGYEQYF
NA	NA	TRBV2	TRBJ1-5	TGTGCCAGCAGTGAAGCGTATAGCAATCAGCCCCAGCATTTT	CASSEAYSNQPQHF
NA	NA	TRBV6-6	TRBJ2-7	TGTGCCAGCAGTTACTCGAGGCGGGATTCCCCCCACGAGCAGTACTTC	CASSYSRRDSPHEQYF
NA	TRBD2	TRBV6-1	TRBJ2-1	TGTGCCAGCAGTGAAAGGACTAGCGGGAGTGGAAATGAGCAGTTCTTC	CASSERTSGSGNEQFF
NA	TRBD1	TRBV6-5	TRBJ1-6	TGTGCCAGCAGGTCGGGACAGCTTCGATCACCCCTCCACTTT	CASRSGQLRSPLHF
once	NA	TRBV5-1	TRBJ2-1	TGCGCCAGCAGCTTAGACTTGAGGAACAATGAGCAGTTCTTC	CASSLDLRNNEQFF
NA	TRBD1	TRBV4-1	TRBJ2-7	TGCGCCAGCAGCCAAGAGACAGGGAGCTCCTACGAGCAGTACTTC	CASSQETGSSYEQYF
NA	NA	TRBV29-1	TRBJ2-3	TGCAGCGGAGGGGAGGACCTTAGGAATACGCAGTATTTT	CSGGEDLRNTQYF
NA	TRBD1	TRBV15	TRBJ2-1	TGTGCCACCAGCAGAGAGCTATTCTCGGGACAGGGGGCCTTCATCTCCTACAATGAGCAGTTCTTC	CATSRELFSGQGAFISYNEQFF
NA	TRBD1	TRBV5-5	TRBJ1-3	TGTGCCAGCAGCTCGGACAGGGGGACTGGAAACACCATATATTTT	CASSSDRGTGNTIYF
NA	NA	TRBV20-1	TRBJ1-2	TGCAGTGCTAGAAGGGGAGGTGGCTACACCTTC	CSARRGGGYTF
NA	TRBD2	TRBV5-1	TRBJ2-3	TGCGCCAGCAGCTTGGACCCTAGCGGGAACTTAGATACGCAGTATTTT	CASSLDPSGNLDTQYF
NA	NA	TRBV7-9	TRBJ1-3	TGTGCCAGCAGCTTAAGGGCTGGCTCTGGAAACACCATATATTTT	CASSLRAGSGNTIYF
once	TRBD2	TRBV28	TRBJ2-7	TGTGCCAGCAGTCCACAACTAGCGGGAGGGCACGAGCAGTACTTC	CASSPQLAGGHEQYF
NA	NA	TRBV7-2	TRBJ2-1	TGTGCCAGCAGCTTTAGAGGGTACAATGAGCAGTTCTTC	CASSFRGYNEQFF
NA	TRBD1	TRBV3-1/TRBV3-2	TRBJ1-1	TGTGCCAGCAGCCACGGGACAGGGAACACTGAAGCTTTCTTT	CASSHGTGNTEAFF
once	TRBD2	TRBV28	TRBJ2-2	TGTGCCAGCAGCCTCGGGACTAGCGGGAGCAGTGGGGAGCTGTTTTTT	CASSLGTSGSSGELFF
NA	NA	TRBV5-1	TRBJ1-4	TGCGCCAGCAGCTCTGGACAACGGAATGAAAAACTGTTTTTT	CASSSGQRNEKLFF
once	TRBD1	TRBV28	TRBJ1-5	TGTGCCAGCAGTCCCCCAGGGACAGGGGCCCCTCGGCCCCAGCATTTT	CASSPPGTGAPRPQHF
NA	NA	TRBV7-2	TRBJ2-7	TGTGCCAGCAGCTTAGACTCTAGCTCCTACGAGCAGTACTTC	CASSLDSSSYEQYF
NA	TRBD1	TRBV28	TRBJ1-4	TGTGCCAGCAGTCCGACAGGGGAAACTAATGAAAAACTGTTTTTT	CASSPTGETNEKLFF
many	NA	TRBV27	TRBJ1-2	TGTGCCAGCAGTTTAAAACAGAACTATGGCTACACCTTC	CASSLKQNYGYTF
NA	NA	TRBV12-3/TRBV12-4	TRBJ2-1	TGTGCCAGCAGTTTATCCCCCGGCAATGAGCAGTTCTTC	CASSLSPGNEQFF
NA	TRBD1	TRBV13	TRBJ2-5	TGTGCCAGCAGCTCTCGACAGGGATGGGGGGAGACCCAGTACTTC	CASSSRQGWGETQYF